Each of the 31 T cell receptor beta chains below was sequenced from the same sample in a study of T cell changes during pregnancy in multiple sclerosis. Data came from immunoSEQ multiplex PCR; TCRdb stores just in-frame clones and leaves some out. Of just over 35,000 clones listed, 85% to 95% are singletons. Specimen: CD4+ T cells from peripheral blood mononuclear cells, collected in the first trimester of pregnancy. The source of these receptors is a female donor with multiple sclerosis, enrolled in a pregnancy study.

The CDR3 is CASSLVLSRTRRDYNEQFF. CDR3 DNA: TGTGCCAGCTCCCTGGTTTTATCGAGGACTAGAAGAGACTACAATGAGCAGTTCTTC. The chain is built from TRBV18 and TRBJ2-1, with 7 bases lining up with TRBD2. CDR1 KGHSH and CDR2 LQKENI come from the germline V gene. The CDR3 length is 19 residues. Trimming took 6 bases from V and 3 from J; bases not matched to a gene: 20.

This clone was counted a few times. The rearrangement links TRBV19 to TRBJ1-5; no clear D. CDR1 is LNHDA and CDR2 is SQIVND in the germline V gene (reference sequence). V shed 10 bases and J shed 3 bases, with 13 bases lying between them. This CDR3 is 13 amino acids long. The CDR3, as DNA: TGTGCCACCGAGAGGGTCCCCAATCAGCCCCAGCATTTT. Amino acids: CATERVPNQPQHF.

V and J are TRBV12-1 and TRBJ1-1; the table's D call of TRBD1 was not tested on the DNA. TRBV12-1 is tagged as a pseudogene. The CDR3 is made up of 15 amino acids. CDR3 residues: CASSFLDSSNTEAFF. CDR3 nucleotides: TGTGCCAGCAGCTTTCTTGACAGCTCAAACACTGAAGCTTTCTTT.

The chain has TRBV6-4 and TRBJ1-5; unclear D gene. Germline CDR1 reads MRHNA; CDR2 reads SNTAGT. The CDR3 spans 17 residues. V lost 3 bases, J lost 3 bases, and 18 bases lay in between. DNA of the CDR3: TGTGCCAGCAGTGAAGTAGACAACAGAGATTACAATCAGCCCCAGCATTTT. Encoded protein: CASSEVDNRDYNQPQHF.

The rearrangement links TRBV23-1 to TRBJ2-3; 9 nucleotides agree with TRBD1. TRBV23-1 is given ORF status, its function remaining uncertain. Trimming cost V 0 bases and J 4 bases; bases outside gene matches: 8. CDR3 length: 17 amino acids. The CDR3: CASSQSARDRVPDTQYF. In nucleotides, the CDR3 is TGCGCCAGCAGTCAATCGGCCCGGGACAGGGTTCCAGATACGCAGTATTTT.

V usage is TRBV30 and J usage is TRBJ2-7; D might be TRBD2 (5 bases). The CDR3 totals 14 residues. Germline loops: CDR1 GTSNPN, CDR2 SVGIG (reference sequence). With 5 bases removed from V and 7 bases from J, the gap between germline ends came to 21 bases. CDR3 sequence reads: CAWGLLGEPFEQYF. In DNA form, the CDR3 reads TGTGCCTGGGGCTTGTTGGGAGAACCTTTTGAGCAGTACTTC.

The rearrangement uses TRBV19 and TRBJ1-2; a weak D match, TRBD1 (5 bases). V gave up 9 bases and J gave up 2 bases, with 13 bases separating them. Looked up from germline, CDR1 is LNHDA and CDR2 is SQIVND (reference sequence). This CDR3 region has 13 residues. The CDR3: CASSTGVNYGYTF. The CDR3 region has the DNA TGTGCCAGCAGCACAGGAGTCAACTATGGCTACACCTTC.

Note on this clone: Compared with germline, one end of the junction differs, possibly owing to a read error. The rearrangement joins TRBV5-1 to TRBJ2-3; 8 positions match TRBD2. Germline loops: CDR1 SGHRS, CDR2 YFSETQ. The CDR3 runs to 15 residues. CDR3 DNA: TGCGCCAGCAGCCCGACTAGCGCGGGTACAGGTACGCAGTATTTT. Translation gives CASSPTSAGTGTQYF.

This clone was seen just once. The chain employs TRBV6-6 and TRBJ1-2, with 7 bases identical to TRBD1. From germline, CDR1 is MNHNY and CDR2 SVGAGI (reference sequence). The length of the CDR3 is 16 residues. The V and J ends lost 7 bases and 3 bases, in that order; junction bases with no gene match: 14. CDR3 loop: CASINHPGQTYYGYTF. CDR3 coding DNA: TGTGCCAGCATCAACCATCCGGGACAGACTTACTATGGCTACACCTTC.

This chain's CDR3 is CASSSAGGLNEQFF. In nucleotides, the CDR3 is TGTGCCAGCAGCTCCGCGGGAGGGTTAAATGAGCAGTTCTTC. The rearrangement uses TRBV7-3 and TRBJ2-1; 9 bases map to TRBD2. This CDR3 spans 14 amino acids. Germline loops: CDR1 SGHTA, CDR2 FQGTGA. Losses at the gene ends were 4 bases for V and 7 bases for J; bases not matched to a gene: 5.

The V call is TRBV7-2, the J call TRBJ2-3; possible D gene TRBD2, 7 bases. In germline, CDR1 is SGHTA, CDR2 FQGNSA. Trimming took off 9 bases at V and 5 bases at J, with 12 bases between the two ends. The CDR3 consists of 12 residues. CDR3 in amino acids: CARGGPGDTQYF. The CDR3 region has the DNA TGTGCCAGGGGGGGGCCTGGAGATACGCAGTATTTT. Full variable domain (outside the CDR3, taken from reference TRBV7-2 and TRBJ2-3): GAGVSQSPSNKVTEKGKDVELRCDPISGHTALYWYRQSLGQGLEFLIYFQGNSAPDKSGLPSDRFSAERTGGSVSTLTIQRTQQEDSAVYLCARGGPGDTQYFGPGTRLTVL.

The chain employs TRBV9 and TRBJ2-2, with 8 positions matching TRBD2. J lost 1 base, V lost 5 bases, and 7 bases had no gene match. The germline V gene has CDR1 SGDLS and CDR2 YYNGEE. The CDR3 is 16 residues long. The CDR3 nucleotides are TGTGCCAGCAGTGGGGGGGGGACTAGGAACACCGGGGAGCTGTTTTTT. Its translation is CASSGGGTRNTGELFF.

V is TRBV20-1 and J is TRBJ1-3; D gene ambiguous. This CDR3 has 11 residues. Germline lookup yields CDR1 DFQATT and CDR2 SNEGSKA (reference sequence). V lost 5 bases and J 0 bases, leaving 2 bases between the germline ends. The CDR3 nucleotides read TGCAGTGCTCTCTCTGGAAACACCATATATTTT. Protein: CSALSGNTIYF.

V gene TRBV7-8 combines with J gene TRBJ1-6; TRBD1 agrees at 7 bases. After removal of 5 bases from V and 7 bases from J, the junction contained 14 bases not matched to a gene. The CDR3 loop spans 17 amino acids. CDR1 and CDR2 (germline): SGHVS, FQNEAQ. The CDR3, as DNA: TGTGCCAGCAGCCTTGTCCTTGGGACAGCGCTCAATTCACCCCTCCACTTT. Translation: CASSLVLGTALNSPLHF.

Only one count was recorded for this clone. The chain has TRBV9 and TRBJ2-2; D remains ambiguous. The CDR3 loop spans 16 amino acids. Trimming removed 0 bases from V and 1 base from J, with 10 bases in between. From germline, CDR1 is SGDLS and CDR2 YYNGEE. The CDR3 nucleotides read TGTGCCAGCAGCGTAGAGTGGCTGATGAACACCGGGGAGCTGTTTTTT. Its protein is CASSVEWLMNTGELFF.

The rearrangement joins TRBV19 to TRBJ2-7; TRBD2 might be the D (5 bases). Germline assignment: CDR1 LNHDA and CDR2 SQIVND (reference sequence). This CDR3 is built from 14 residues. Trimming left V 5 bases short and J 2 bases short, with 13 bases between. The CDR3 spells CASSAQDFPYEQYF. Written as DNA, the CDR3 is TGTGCCAGTAGTGCCCAGGACTTTCCCTACGAGCAGTACTTC.

The DNA for the CDR3 is TGTGCCAGCAGTGAAGTAAGACTAGCGGGAGGGCCTCGTAACACCGGGGAGCTGTTTTTT. As protein: CASSEVRLAGGPRNTGELFF. The V and J genes are TRBV6-1 and TRBJ2-2; 14 bases match TRBD2. CDR3 length: 20 amino acids. Germline assignment: CDR1 MNHNS and CDR2 SASEGT. With V trimmed by 1 base and J by 2 bases, 9 bases remained unmatched.

The rearrangement joins TRBV7-3 to TRBJ2-2, with D perhaps TRBD2 (6 bases). Per the germline V gene, CDR1 is SGHTA and CDR2 is FQGTGA. The CDR3 has 16 amino acids. Trimming took off 2 bases at V and 0 bases at J, with 10 bases between the two ends. The DNA for the CDR3 is TGTGCCAGCAGCTTAGTCCCGGGGGCGAACACCGGGGAGCTGTTTTTT. It yields the protein CASSLVPGANTGELFF.

This rearrangement joins TRBV5-1 to TRBJ2-5; a weak D match, TRBD2 (5 bases). V dropped 4 bases and J dropped 0 bases, with 16 bases sitting between them. This CDR3 has 16 amino acids. CDR1 is SGHRS, CDR2 YFSETQ, per germline. CDR3 protein: CASSPSGGLYQETQYF. CDR3 bases: TGCGCCAGCAGCCCGAGCGGCGGACTCTACCAAGAGACCCAGTACTTC.

V gene TRBV5-5 combines with J gene TRBJ1-5; TRBD1 might be the D (6 bases). The CDR3 is made up of 14 amino acids. Per germline, CDR1 SGHKS and CDR2 YYEKEE (reference sequence). V was pared by 2 bases and J by 7 bases, with 13 bases between. The CDR3 sequence: CASSFRGGEQPQHF. The CDR3 DNA reads TGTGCCAGCAGCTTTAGGGGGGGAGAGCAGCCCCAGCATTTT. Full variable domain (remainder filled in from reference TRBV5-5 and TRBJ1-5): DAGVTQSPTHLIKTRGQQVTLRCSPISGHKSVSWYQQVLGQGPQFIFQYYEKEERGRGNFPDRFSARQFPNYSSELNVNALLLGDSALYLCASSFRGGEQPQHFGDGTRLSIL.

This sequence joins TRBV6-4 and TRBJ1-1, with D perhaps matching TRBD1 (5 bases). The germline CDR1 and CDR2 sequences are MRHNA and SNTAGT. The CDR3 runs 12 residues. The CDR3 nucleotides are TGTTCACGACGGGGGAAGGACACTGAAGCTTTCTTT. Translating gives CSRRGKDTEAFF.

The V call is TRBV5-8, the J call TRBJ2-7; D may be TRBD1 (5 bases). Germline V gene sequence: CDR1 SGHTS, CDR2 YDEGEE. There are 14 residues in the CDR3. V lost 0 bases and J lost 1, with 8 bases in between. The CDR3 reads CASSLVDTSYEQYF. The CDR3 nucleotides read TGTGCCAGCAGCTTGGTGGACACTTCCTACGAGCAGTACTTC. The full variable domain, with the rest looked up from reference TRBV5-8 and TRBJ2-7, is EAGVTQSPTHLIKTRGQQATLRCSPISGHTSVYWYQQALGLGLQFLLWYDEGEERNRGNFPPRFSGRQFPNYSSELNVNALELEDSALYLCASSLVDTSYEQYFGPGTRLTVT.

CDR3 sequence (DNA): TGCGCCAGCAGCTTGGGGGGGACTGCCTCCTACGAGCAGTACTTC. This encodes CASSLGGTASYEQYF. The chain links TRBV5-1 to TRBJ2-7; D is possibly TRBD2 (6 bases). From germline, CDR1 is SGHRS and CDR2 YFSETQ. V lost 0 bases and J 0 bases, leaving 10 bases between the germline ends. CDR3 length: 15 residues.

The gene calls are TRBV9 and TRBJ1-5, with 9 nucleotides matching TRBD1. Germline-derived CDR1 and CDR2 are SGDLS and YYNGEE. The CDR3 extends over 16 amino acids. V lost 0 bases and J lost 1; bases outside the gene matches: 2. CDR3 residues: CASSVGDRASNQPQHF. DNA of the CDR3: TGTGCCAGCAGCGTAGGGGACAGGGCGAGCAATCAGCCCCAGCATTTT.

This clone was observed once. The chain couples TRBV5-1 to TRBJ1-2, with a possible D match to TRBD1 (5 bases). Germline V gene sequence: CDR1 SGHRS, CDR2 YFSETQ. The length of the CDR3 is 15 residues. Between the trimmed V and J ends, which lost 2 bases and 6 bases, there was a span of 17 bases. The CDR3, as DNA: TGCGCCAGCAGCTTACCTCGGGGGGGGGAGAATGGCTACACCTTC. It is translated as CASSLPRGGENGYTF.

The gene calls are TRBV9 and TRBJ1-5; D not certain. The germline V gene has CDR1 SGDLS and CDR2 YYNGEE. The V gene lost 4 bases and the J gene lost 7 bases, with 15 bases spanning the gap. CDR3 length: 14 amino acids. CDR3 bases: TGTGCCAGCAGCCCCCAAGGCGGGCGGCAGCCCCAGCATTTT. Its translation is CASSPQGGRQPQHF.

This rearrangement joins TRBV11-3 to TRBJ2-1, with 10 bases matching TRBD1. Trimming cost V 4 bases and J 5 bases; bases outside gene matches: 8. Germline lookup yields CDR1 SGHNT and CDR2 YENEEA. CDR3 length: 16 residues. The CDR3 sequence: CASSSPGQGWNNEQFF. The CDR3 DNA is TGTGCCAGCAGCTCCCCGGGACAGGGGTGGAACAATGAGCAGTTCTTC.

This chain joins TRBV2 and TRBJ1-4; the D is unclear. The CDR3 is made up of 13 amino acids. V was trimmed by 5 bases and J by 10 bases, leaving 14 bases between them. CDR1 is SNHLY, CDR2 FYNNEI, per germline. CDR3 loop: CASSTRPIGKLFF. Written as DNA, the CDR3 is TGTGCCAGCAGTACTAGACCAATAGGAAAACTGTTTTTT.

CDR3 in DNA: TGTGCCACCAGCAGAGCAGGGTCGAACACCGGGGAGCTGTTTTTT. It translates to CATSRAGSNTGELFF. The chain uses TRBV15 and TRBJ2-2, with a weak D call TRBD1 (5 bases). CDR1 and CDR2 (germline): LNHNV, YYDKDF (reference sequence). Trimming took off 1 base at V and 0 bases at J, with 6 bases between the two ends. The CDR3 length is 15 residues. Full variable domain (remainder filled in from reference TRBV15 and TRBJ2-2): DAMVIQNPRYQVTQFGKPVTLSCSQTLNHNVMYWYQQKSSQAPKLLFHYYDKDFNNEADTPDNFQSRRPNTSFCFLDIRSPGLGDTAMYLCATSRAGSNTGELFFGEGSRLTVL.

V is TRBV5-1 and J is TRBJ2-5, with TRBD2 identical over 8 bases. In germline, CDR1 is SGHRS, CDR2 YFSETQ. Germline trimming cut 0 bases from V and 2 bases from J; bases unmatched to any gene: 6. The CDR3 runs to 16 residues. The CDR3 is CASSLASGSRQETQYF. The CDR3 DNA reads TGCGCCAGCAGCTTGGCAAGCGGGAGCCGACAAGAGACCCAGTACTTC.

V and J are TRBV2 and TRBJ1-2; D ambiguous. Germline V gives CDR1 SNHLY, CDR2 FYNNEI. V lost 1 base to trimming and J lost 0 bases, with 9 bases between them. The CDR3 consists of 15 residues. The CDR3 DNA follows: TGTGCCAGCAGTGAAGAGTTCGGAGCTAACTATGGCTACACCTTC. This gives the protein CASSEEFGANYGYTF.